Sequencing of this T cell receptor (beta chain) was carried out in a study of T cell changes during pregnancy in multiple sclerosis. CDR3 length: 13 amino acids. The germline CDR1 and CDR2 sequences are MNHEY and SVGAGI. Trimming cost V 5 bases and J 1 base, with 8 bases left between them. Libraries were prepared by immunoSEQ multiplex PCR; TCRdb keeps only in-frame clonotypes and omits some of them. The table has roughly 38,000 clones, 90% seen once; the top ten hold 10%. This sequence was found in a female donor with multiple sclerosis, enrolled in a pregnancy study. This chain connects TRBV6-5 to TRBJ1-1; D not certain. The specimen comprised CD8+ T cells from peripheral blood mononuclear cells, sampled in the first trimester of pregnancy. The CDR3 loop reads CASSQNRNTEAFF. The CDR3 coding sequence is TGTGCCAGCAGTCAAAACAGGAACACTGAAGCTTTCTTT.